This TCR beta chain was identified during a study of cytomegalovirus exposure and HLA in healthy donors. The overall study: Among the 300 to 500 genotyped donors, about 81% were placed in the Caucasian-associated ancestry cluster. General study results and limits: Reportedly, diagnosis of cytomegalovirus status by the classifier showed high specificity and sensitivity. Some V segments could not be told apart, so they were left out, TRBV6-2 and TRBV6-3 among them.

This clone was recorded only once. Its target is not known. CDR3 length equals 17 residues. V was cut by 1 base and J by 0 bases, with 14 bases left in between. Germline V gene data show CDR1 as SGHRS and CDR2 as YFSETQ. The PCR used 60 Vbeta and 13 Jbeta primers. Per the original methods: A later analysis tallied 65 million to 85 million unique TCR beta chains, 9.5 million to 14 million of them shared. TCRdb's table, derived via immunoSEQ multiplex PCR, lists solely in-frame clones and lacks some. V, J and clone size were drawn from that table, and D and trimming were deduced from the DNA. Of 150,000 to 200,000 clones listed, approximately 70% are singletons.

The clonotype was recovered from a woman aged 25-40 years in good health and CMV-seronegative. V is TRBV5-1 and J is TRBJ2-1, with D possibly being TRBD1 (6 bases). The sample consisted of PBMCs. This CDR3 is CASSLSTGIGSYNEQFF. The DNA for the CDR3 is TGCGCCAGCAGCTTGTCTACAGGGATAGGCTCCTACAATGAGCAGTTCTTC.